This TCR beta chain was sequenced for a study of shared clonotypes between healthy human individuals. Study findings and constraints: Sampling covered nothing but blood. Tissue TCR repertoires likely differ from those found in blood.

The assay was immunoSEQ multiplex PCR, and TCRdb's table has in-frame clones only and misses some. Among under 2,500,000 clones listed, more than 90% were seen once. The CDR3 has 15 residues. V lost 5 bases, J lost 2 bases, and 14 bases lay in between. Germline V gene sequence: CDR1 KGHSH, CDR2 LQKENI. About this clone itself: Its matching antigen is unknown.

The material sequenced was naive CD4+ T cells sorted from blood. Subset here: CD45RA+ positively selected. This clonotype was sampled from a man younger than 35 in good health. The chain carries TRBV18 and TRBJ2-3; no reliable D call. This CDR3 reads CASSSYDAFTDTQYF. The DNA for the CDR3 is TGTGCCAGCTCAAGTTACGACGCATTCACAGATACGCAGTATTTT.